This T cell receptor beta chain was retrieved from a study of T cell responses to AZD1222 COVID-19 vaccine listed by TCRdb under 2021. For the study in its entirety: AZD1222 recipients given second doses at about 4 weeks or at about 12 weeks were pooled, since spike-specific TCR depth and breadth were not found to differ between the two schedules. A total of approximately 250 trial participants underwent TCR sequencing, of whom some 200 had received two doses of AZD1222 and around 26 had received two doses of the MenACWY control vaccine. Trial participants were enrolled by age into 18-55, 56-69 and 70-plus year subgroups, with approximately 150, 30 and 60 TCR-sequenced participants respectively. On the study overall, not on this receptor specifically: Conclusions about previously exposed vaccinees are limited, since just six or seven AZD1222 recipients were seropositive for SARS-CoV-2 at baseline. The vaccine-associated CD4 TCRs covered the entire spike protein, and the dominant responses fell in regions 160-218 and 743-854. Reportedly, close to half of the unique spike-specific TCRs recognized epitopes lying outside the regions that are mutated in the B.1.351 and B.1.1.7 variants. The 56-69-year group was small, and its depth increase did not reach significance, likely because of low power. Participants were mostly white British and included more females than males, and it was suggested by the authors that clonal diversity may have been underestimated. No day 14 peak-response samples were available, so repertoires were characterized only after the peak T cell response. After two AZD1222 doses, both the breadth and the depth of spike-specific TCRs were significantly higher than at day 0 and than in MenACWY recipients.

V and J lose 4 bases and 5 bases, and a span of 11 bases separates them. The CDR3 numbers 13 residues from cysteine through phenylalanine. Kept here is only the CDR3 DNA, which spans 39 bases and is read in frame from base 1. Based on the germline V gene, the CDR1 and CDR2 sequences are SGHTA and FQGTGA. The time point label for this specimen denotes: baseline before first vaccination. Vaccinee samples came from UK trials COV001 and COV002, including a single-blind randomized controlled phase 2/3 trial of AZD1222 (ChAdOx1 nCoV-19) in healthy adults. For TCRbeta chain sequencing, PBMC samples were collected from trial participants at day 0 and at day 28 after the second dose. As for this clone: Its antigen specificity is not known. No much larger clone is present one base from it, and per-base qualities are unavailable.

The CDR3 regions of human TCRbeta chains were analyzed by immunosequencing. The study's own analysis went as follows. Repertoire TCRs were matched against a reference library of SARS-CoV-2-specific TCRs generated with the MIRA antigen-specificity platform. Breadth was defined as the fraction of unique TCRs that were SARS-CoV-2-associated, and depth was defined as the fraction of total T cells that were SARS-CoV-2-associated. Each spike-specific TCR was assigned to its reactive spike region and to a CD4 or CD8 class using the MIRA data. Log10-transformed breadth and depth values were compared by one-way ANOVA with Sidak's multiple comparisons tests. TCRdb provides this immuneACCESS table in a form limited to in-frame rearrangements. Some clones are lacking; in checked studies, under half of them reflect an unresolved V gene, and why the rest are absent is not known. V and J calls and clone size come straight from that table; D and trimming were deduced from the DNA. This sample holds over 60,000 clones; around 86% were observed only once. Of the sample, less than 25% is held by the ten largest clones.

The sample was peripheral blood, taken on day 0 of AZD1222 vaccination. The sequence was collected from an adult in good health. The rearranged segments are TRBV7-3 and TRBJ1-1; D gene: possibly TRBD1, on 6 matching bases. CDR3 reads: CASSSQGQTEAFF. The DNA sequence is as follows: TGTGCCAGCAGCTCCCAGGGGCAGACTGAAGCTTTCTTT.